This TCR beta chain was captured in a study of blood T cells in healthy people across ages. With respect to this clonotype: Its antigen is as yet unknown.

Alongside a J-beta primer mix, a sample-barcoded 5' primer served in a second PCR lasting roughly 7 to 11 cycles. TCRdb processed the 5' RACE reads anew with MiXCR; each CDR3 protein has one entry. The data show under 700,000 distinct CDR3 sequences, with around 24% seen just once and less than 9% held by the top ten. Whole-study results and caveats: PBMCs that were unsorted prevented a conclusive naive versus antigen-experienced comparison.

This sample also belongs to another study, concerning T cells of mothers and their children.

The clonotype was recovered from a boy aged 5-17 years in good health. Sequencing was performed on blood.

Written as DNA, the CDR3 is TGTGCCAGCACCATCCGGGGATTCGAGCAGTACTTC. The encoded protein is CASTIRGFEQYF. The gene calls are TRBV12-3 or TRBV12-4 and TRBJ2-7, with D possibly being TRBD2 (5 bases). Trimming removed 7 bases at V and 6 bases at J, with 13 bases between. The CDR3 loop spans 12 amino acids.